This TCR beta chain was identified in a study of T cell responses to AZD1222 COVID-19 vaccine. Profiling relied on immunoSEQ multiplex PCR, and the TCRdb table lists in-frame clones only, not all of them. Here the sample spans about 150,000 clones, approximately 91% being singletons. The CDR3 extends over 16 amino acids. Germline values: CDR1 MGHDK, CDR2 SYGVNS. Trimming removed 0 bases from V and 1 base from J, with 12 bases in between. The rearrangement uses TRBV25-1 and TRBJ1-1, with D hard to call. The specimen comprised peripheral blood, sampled 28 days after the second AZD1222 dose. The receptor was isolated from an adult who received the AZD1222 COVID-19 vaccine. CDR3 loop: CASSEYSRRGNTEAFF. CDR3 DNA: TGTGCCAGCAGTGAATATAGCAGGCGGGGGAACACTGAAGCTTTCTTT.